This T cell receptor beta chain was sequenced in a study of cytomegalovirus exposure and HLA in healthy donors. PCR amplification relied on 60 Vbeta primers (plus 13 Jbeta primers). The repertoire was sequenced with immunoSEQ multiplex PCR; TCRdb's copy has only in-frame clones and lacks some. The profile shows around 130,000 clones, around four fifths of them singletons. The TCR originated in a man aged 25 to 45 in good health and CMV-seronegative. The source material was PBMCs.

The CDR3 DNA reads TGTGCCAGCAGCGCTAGCGGGAGGGGAAACACCGGGGAGCTGTTTTTT. Translation gives CASSASGRGNTGELFF. J is TRBJ2-2 and V is TRBV9; 12 bases are a match to TRBD2. Germline V gives CDR1 SGDLS, CDR2 YYNGEE. The CDR3 sequence is 16 residues long. V was pared by 3 bases and J by 2 bases, with 2 bases of the junction left unmatched.